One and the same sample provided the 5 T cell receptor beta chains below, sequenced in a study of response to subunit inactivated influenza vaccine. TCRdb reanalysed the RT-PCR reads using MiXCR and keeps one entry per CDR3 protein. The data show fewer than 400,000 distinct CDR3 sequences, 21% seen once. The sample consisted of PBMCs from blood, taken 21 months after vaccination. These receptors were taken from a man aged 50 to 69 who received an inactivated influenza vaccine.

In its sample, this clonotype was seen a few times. In nucleotides, the CDR3 is TGCGCCAGCAGCTTGGTTGGCGGGGGGCGGACAGATACGCAGTATTTT. As protein: CASSLVGGGRTDTQYF. This sequence joins TRBV5-1 and TRBJ2-3, with 8 bases matching TRBD2. Germline V gene data show CDR1 as SGHRS and CDR2 as YFSETQ. The CDR3 is 16 amino acids. V shed 0 bases, J shed 3 bases, and the junction held 6 bases outside the gene matches.

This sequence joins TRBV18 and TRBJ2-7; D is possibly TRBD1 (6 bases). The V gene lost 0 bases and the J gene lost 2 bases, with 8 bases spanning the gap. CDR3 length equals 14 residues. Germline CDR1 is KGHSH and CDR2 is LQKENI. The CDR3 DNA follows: TGTGCCAGCTCACCACCGGGGGCAGCCTACGAGCAGTACTTC. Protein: CASSPPGAAYEQYF.

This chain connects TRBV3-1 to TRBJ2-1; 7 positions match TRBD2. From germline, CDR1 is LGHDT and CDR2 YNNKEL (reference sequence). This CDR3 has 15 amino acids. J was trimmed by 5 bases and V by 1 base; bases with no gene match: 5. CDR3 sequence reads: CASSQGPGTNNEQFF. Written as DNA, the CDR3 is TGTGCCAGCAGCCAAGGGCCAGGGACTAACAATGAGCAGTTCTTC.

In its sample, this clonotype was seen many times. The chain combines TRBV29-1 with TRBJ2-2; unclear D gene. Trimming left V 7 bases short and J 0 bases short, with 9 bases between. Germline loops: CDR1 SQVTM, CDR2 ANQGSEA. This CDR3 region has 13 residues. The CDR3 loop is CSGALSNTGELFF. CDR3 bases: TGCAGCGGGGCCCTTTCGAACACCGGGGAGCTGTTTTTT.

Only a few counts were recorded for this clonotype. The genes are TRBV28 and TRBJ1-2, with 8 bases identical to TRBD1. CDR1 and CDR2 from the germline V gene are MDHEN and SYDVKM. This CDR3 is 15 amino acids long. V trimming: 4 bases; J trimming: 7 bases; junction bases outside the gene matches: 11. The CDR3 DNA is TGTGCCAGCAGTTACACTCTGGACAGGGCTGCTGGCTACACCTTC. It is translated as CASSYTLDRAAGYTF.